The clone carrying this TCR beta chain showed up many times. The antigen remains undetermined. This sample is part of a study of T cell repertoires in cytomegalovirus infection. Study-wide background: Alongside well-studied HLA-B-restricted CMV epitopes, recently identified HLA-C-restricted CMV epitopes were also used. Both CMV infection and a matching HLA type were indicated by public TCR beta signatures.

TCRdb re-analysed the reads in MiXCR, keeping a single row per CDR3 protein. Found here are about 920,000 distinct CDR3 sequences, around 32% of them singletons; the top ten hold around an eighth. V was shortened by 2 bases and J by 7 bases, with 12 bases between the two germline ends. The V gene's germline CDR1 is ENHRY and CDR2 SYGVKD. The CDR3 length is 13 residues. General study findings and limits: In two of eight donors, the top clonotype was HLA-C-restricted CMV-specific. Summed public TCR beta family frequency identified CMV carriers bearing the relevant HLA.

This sequence originates from a human donor in good health (CMV status not recorded). Some clones in this sample may be carry-over from other donors' samples. The chain is built from TRBV10-3 and TRBJ2-7; no definite D call. Specimen: cultured CD8+ T cells from PBMCs, collected from culture after CMV antigen stimulation. The CDR3 reads CAISEHYKGEQYF. As DNA, the CDR3 is TGTGCCATCAGTGAGCACTACAAGGGAGAGCAGTACTTC.